These 27 T cell receptor beta chains share one sample of origin, sequenced in a study of response to subunit inactivated influenza vaccine. TCRdb re-analysed the RT-PCR reads in MiXCR, keeping a single row per CDR3 protein. Of about 500,000 distinct CDR3 sequences in the sample, around 7.7% were seen once. Sequencing used PBMCs from blood, obtained less than 25 months after vaccination. The receptors originated from a man aged 50 to 69 who received an inactivated influenza vaccine.

This clonotype was seen a handful of times. This chain connects TRBV5-1 to TRBJ2-7; D may be TRBD2 (6 bases). The CDR3 is 14 amino acids. Trimming took 0 bases from V and 2 from J, leaving 9 bases between them. CDR1 is SGHRS and CDR2 is YFSETQ in the germline V gene. The CDR3 sequence is CASSLGGDPYEQYF. The DNA for the CDR3 is TGCGCCAGCAGCTTGGGGGGGGACCCCTACGAGCAGTACTTC.

This clonotype was seen a handful of times. This chain joins TRBV7-9 and TRBJ2-2, with TRBD2 as a possible D gene (6 bases). V was clipped by 0 bases and J by 5 bases, with 10 bases between them. There are 15 residues in the CDR3. The germline CDR1 and CDR2 sequences are SEHNR and FQNEAQ (reference sequence). The CDR3 DNA follows: TGTGCCAGCAGCTTAGCCGCGGGAATAACCGGGGAGCTGTTTTTT. This encodes CASSLAAGITGELFF.

This clonotype was observed a few times. This CDR3 reads CASSNQGSNSPLHF. The DNA of the CDR3 is TGTGCCAGCAGTAATCAGGGTTCTAATTCACCCCTCCACTTT. V is TRBV6-1 and J is TRBJ1-6; D may be TRBD1 (5 bases). Per germline, CDR1 MNHNS and CDR2 SASEGT. Trimming removed 5 bases at V and 6 bases at J, with 11 bases between. The CDR3 spans 14 residues.

This clonotype was recorded at least ten times. The V call is TRBV7-2, the J call TRBJ2-3; TRBD2 aligns across 10 bases. The V gene end was trimmed by 5 bases and the J gene end by 5 bases; junction bases not matched to a gene: 10. This CDR3 comprises 16 residues. Germline-derived CDR1 and CDR2 are SGHTA and FQGNSA. CDR3 loop: CASSPGPSGSGDTQYF. In nucleotides, the CDR3 is TGTGCCAGCAGCCCCGGTCCTAGCGGGAGTGGAGATACGCAGTATTTT.

The chain uses TRBV12-3 or TRBV12-4 and TRBJ1-4, with 9 bases that match TRBD1. After removal of 6 bases from V and 7 bases from J, the junction contained 9 bases not matched to a gene. The length of the CDR3 is 15 residues. CDR3 residues: CASRRGTGSLEKLFF. In DNA form, the CDR3 reads TGTGCCAGCAGGAGGGGGACAGGGTCTCTTGAAAAACTGTTTTTT.

This clonotype was counted many times. The chain recombines TRBV12-3 or TRBV12-4 with TRBJ2-3, with D tentatively TRBD1 (5 bases). The V and J ends lost 4 bases and 4 bases respectively, with 9 bases between them. This CDR3 has 13 amino acids. DNA of the CDR3: TGTGCCAGCAGTTCCCAGGGCCCAGATACGCAGTATTTT. Residues: CASSSQGPDTQYF.

This clonotype showed up just a few times. The V and J genes are TRBV28 and TRBJ2-1; 7 bases fit TRBD1. Germline assignment: CDR1 MDHEN and CDR2 SYDVKM. The CDR3 loop spans 12 amino acids. The V and J ends lost 6 bases and 9 bases, in that order; junction bases with no gene match: 5. The CDR3 sequence: CASRPGGGEQFF. The CDR3 coding sequence is TGTGCCAGCAGGCCAGGGGGTGGTGAGCAGTTCTTC.

This chain joins TRBV5-1 and TRBJ2-7; 11 nucleotides match TRBD2. With 1 base clipped from V and 4 bases from J, the junction kept 4 bases outside the gene matches. The CDR3 sequence is 15 residues long. Germline values: CDR1 SGHRS, CDR2 YFSETQ. CDR3 nucleotides: TGCGCCAGCAGCTTGCATCTAGCGGGAGGATACGAGCAGTACTTC. Translation gives CASSLHLAGGYEQYF.

This clonotype was detected a few times. The chain joins TRBV12-3 or TRBV12-4 to TRBJ1-1; D possibly corresponds to TRBD1 (6 bases). The CDR3 is 13 residues long. V lost 5 bases and J lost 6, with 13 bases in between. The CDR3 coding sequence is TGTGCCAGCAGTCCGACTCAGGGGTCTGAAGCTTTCTTT. Protein sequence: CASSPTQGSEAFF.

The chain links TRBV4-3 to TRBJ2-7; D gene uncertain. V was cut by 1 base and J by 6 bases, with 16 bases left in between. This CDR3 contains 15 residues. The germline V gene encodes CDR1 LGHNA and CDR2 YSLEER. CDR3: CASSQGPSGTGEQYF. CDR3 in DNA: TGCGCCAGCAGCCAAGGGCCCTCAGGTACGGGCGAGCAGTACTTC.

The sample holds a few counts of this clonotype. The CDR3 loop is CASNSRPRETQYF. The CDR3 coding sequence is TGTGCCAGCAACTCTAGGCCCCGGGAGACCCAGTACTTC. The chain has TRBV3-1 and TRBJ2-5, with D unclear. CDR3 size: 13 residues. The V end lost 7 bases, the J end lost 5 bases, and 14 bases lay between the germline ends. The germline CDR1 and CDR2 sequences are LGHDT and YNNKEL (reference sequence).

The sample holds many counts of this clonotype. The CDR3 reads CSASDPGLAGVTGELFF. The DNA of the CDR3 is TGCAGTGCTAGCGACCCGGGACTAGCGGGAGTAACCGGGGAGCTGTTTTTT. V usage is TRBV20-1 and J usage is TRBJ2-2; 14 bases map to TRBD2. This CDR3 is 17 amino acids long. V dropped 3 bases and J dropped 5; count of bases not matched to a gene: 8. Per germline, CDR1 DFQATT and CDR2 SNEGSKA (reference sequence).

This clonotype was seen a few times. The chain carries TRBV18 and TRBJ2-4, with 8 positions matching TRBD1. Losses at the gene ends were 8 bases for V and 8 bases for J; bases not matched to a gene: 8. Germline V gene data show CDR1 as KGHSH and CDR2 as LQKENI. The CDR3 is made up of 13 amino acids. CDR3 residues: CASTERQGYIQYF. In DNA, the CDR3 is TGTGCCAGCACCGAGCGACAGGGGTACATTCAGTACTTC.

This clonotype was detected ten times or more. The chain is built from TRBV4-2 and TRBJ2-7, with TRBD1 matching over 7 bases. The V gene's germline CDR1 is LGHNA and CDR2 YNFKEQ. There are 15 residues in the CDR3. The V segment lost 0 bases and the J segment 5 bases; nucleotides outside the gene matches: 7. The CDR3 protein is CASSQDNRGHDEQYF. The CDR3 DNA reads as TGTGCCAGCAGCCAAGATAATAGGGGGCACGACGAGCAGTACTTC.

The chain combines TRBV20-1 with TRBJ1-2; possibly TRBD1 for D (6 bases). This CDR3 is built from 11 residues. Germline CDR1 is DFQATT and CDR2 is SNEGSKA (reference sequence). Trimming took off 7 bases at V and 8 bases at J, with 14 bases between the two ends. CDR3 amino acids: CSGVGTPGYTF. In nucleotides, the CDR3 is TGCAGTGGGGTAGGGACACCCGGCTACACCTTC.

There are many counts of this clonotype. The gene calls are TRBV7-2 and TRBJ2-3; D gene unclear. Germline V gene lookup returns CDR1 SGHTA and CDR2 FQGNSA. V lost 5 bases to trimming and J lost 2 bases, with 5 bases between them. The CDR3 consists of 12 residues. CDR3 coding DNA: TGTGCCAGCAGCCAGCCCACAGATACGCAGTATTTT. This gives the protein CASSQPTDTQYF.

V and J are TRBV29-1 and TRBJ2-5; D not certain. The CDR3 has 12 amino acids. The germline V gene has CDR1 SQVTM and CDR2 ANQGSEA. Deletions cut 5 bases from V and 5 bases from J, with 12 bases between. CDR3: CSVRLVGETQYF. Written as DNA, the CDR3 is TGCAGCGTTCGATTAGTTGGGGAGACCCAGTACTTC.

The rearrangement joins TRBV5-4 to TRBJ1-2; TRBD1 might be the D (6 bases). The ends were cut back, 3 bases at V and 4 bases at J, with 13 bases in the middle. The germline V gene encodes CDR1 SGHNT and CDR2 YYREEE (reference sequence). The CDR3 is made up of 14 amino acids. The CDR3 spells CASSWAGESYGYTF. In DNA, the CDR3 is TGTGCCAGCAGCTGGGCAGGGGAATCCTATGGCTACACCTTC.

The sample holds many counts of this clonotype. This chain uses TRBV27 with TRBJ2-1; possibly TRBD1 or TRBD2 for D (5 bases each). The V and J ends lost 6 bases and 7 bases respectively, with 19 bases between them. The germline CDR1 and CDR2 sequences are MNHEY and SMNVEV (reference sequence). The CDR3 is 15 amino acids. Here the CDR3 reads CASSWGLKRGNEQFF. CDR3 sequence (DNA): TGTGCCAGCAGCTGGGGGTTGAAGCGTGGGAATGAGCAGTTCTTC.

The sample holds a few counts of this clonotype. This chain's CDR3 is CASSQDGQREALAKNIQYF. For the CDR3, the DNA is TGTGCCAGCAGCCAAGATGGTCAGCGGGAGGCCCTAGCCAAAAACATTCAGTACTTC. V is TRBV14 and J is TRBJ2-4, with 9 bases matching TRBD2. This CDR3 contains 19 residues. Germline V lookup: CDR1 SGHDN, CDR2 FVKESK. V lost 0 bases to trimming and J lost 0 bases; unmatched junction nucleotides: 9.

This clonotype was observed many times. The CDR3: CASSVSGAGAPDTQYF. CDR3 in DNA: TGTGCCAGCAGCGTCAGTGGTGCTGGGGCCCCAGATACGCAGTATTTT. This chain links TRBV9 with TRBJ2-3, with TRBD1 as a possible D gene (5 bases). Trimming stripped 2 bases from V and 4 bases from J, with 17 bases between. The CDR3 extends over 16 amino acids. Looked up from germline, CDR1 is SGDLS and CDR2 is YYNGEE.

The V call is TRBV19, the J call TRBJ2-1; no clear D gene. Germline loops: CDR1 LNHDA, CDR2 SQIVND (reference sequence). Trimming pared 3 bases from V and 7 bases from J, leaving 4 bases between. This CDR3 is 11 amino acids long. The CDR3 region is CASSIINEQFF. CDR3 sequence (DNA): TGTGCCAGTAGTATCATAAATGAGCAGTTCTTC. The full variable domain, its missing parts supplied by reference TRBV19 and TRBJ2-1, is DGGITQSPKYLFRKEGQNVTLSCEQNLNHDAMYWYRQDPGQGLRLIYYSQIVNDFQKGDIAEGYSVSREKKESFPLTVTSAQKNPTAFYLCASSIINEQFFGPGTRLTVL.

In its sample, this clonotype was seen a few times. V usage is TRBV4-2 and J usage is TRBJ2-7; TRBD1 is a possible D gene (7 bases). CDR3 size: 16 residues. Trimming cost V 0 bases and J 1 base, with 13 bases left between them. Germline V CDR1 and CDR2: LGHNA, YNFKEQ. The CDR3 DNA reads as TGTGCCAGCAGCCAAGAAATGACAGGGAGGTCCTACGAGCAGTACTTC. This sequence encodes CASSQEMTGRSYEQYF.

The V call is TRBV14, the J call TRBJ1-2; D uncertain. The V gene's germline CDR1 is SGHDN and CDR2 FVKESK. V shed 1 base and J shed 4 bases, with 13 bases lying between them. This CDR3 has 15 residues. CDR3 nucleotides: TGTGCCAGCAGCCAAGGGGCAGGACCGACCTATGGCTACACCTTC. Its protein product is CASSQGAGPTYGYTF.

CDR3: CASSQEGQKNIQYF. The CDR3 DNA reads TGCGCCAGCAGCCAAGAGGGGCAGAAAAACATTCAGTACTTC. V usage is TRBV4-3 and J usage is TRBJ2-4; D is perhaps TRBD1 (5 bases). Germline values: CDR1 LGHNA, CDR2 YSLEER. Trimming left V 0 bases short and J 4 bases short, with 7 bases between. The CDR3 spans 14 residues.

This clonotype was counted many times. J is TRBJ2-7 and V is TRBV3-1; D not resolved. CDR1 and CDR2 from the germline V gene are LGHDT and YNNKEL (reference sequence). Trimming removed 4 bases at V and 2 bases at J, with 15 bases between. This CDR3 has 15 amino acids. The CDR3 here is CASSPTPVYTYEQYF. DNA for the CDR3: TGTGCCAGCAGCCCGACGCCTGTTTACACCTACGAGCAGTACTTC.

This chain joins TRBV7-2 and TRBJ1-1, with 9 bases fitting TRBD1. The V segment lost 3 bases and the J segment 0 bases; nucleotides outside the gene matches: 5. The CDR3 consists of 16 residues. In germline, CDR1 is SGHTA, CDR2 FQGNSA. The CDR3 sequence is CASSFPRTGVNTEAFF. The CDR3 bases are TGTGCCAGCAGCTTCCCGAGGACAGGGGTGAACACTGAAGCTTTCTTT.